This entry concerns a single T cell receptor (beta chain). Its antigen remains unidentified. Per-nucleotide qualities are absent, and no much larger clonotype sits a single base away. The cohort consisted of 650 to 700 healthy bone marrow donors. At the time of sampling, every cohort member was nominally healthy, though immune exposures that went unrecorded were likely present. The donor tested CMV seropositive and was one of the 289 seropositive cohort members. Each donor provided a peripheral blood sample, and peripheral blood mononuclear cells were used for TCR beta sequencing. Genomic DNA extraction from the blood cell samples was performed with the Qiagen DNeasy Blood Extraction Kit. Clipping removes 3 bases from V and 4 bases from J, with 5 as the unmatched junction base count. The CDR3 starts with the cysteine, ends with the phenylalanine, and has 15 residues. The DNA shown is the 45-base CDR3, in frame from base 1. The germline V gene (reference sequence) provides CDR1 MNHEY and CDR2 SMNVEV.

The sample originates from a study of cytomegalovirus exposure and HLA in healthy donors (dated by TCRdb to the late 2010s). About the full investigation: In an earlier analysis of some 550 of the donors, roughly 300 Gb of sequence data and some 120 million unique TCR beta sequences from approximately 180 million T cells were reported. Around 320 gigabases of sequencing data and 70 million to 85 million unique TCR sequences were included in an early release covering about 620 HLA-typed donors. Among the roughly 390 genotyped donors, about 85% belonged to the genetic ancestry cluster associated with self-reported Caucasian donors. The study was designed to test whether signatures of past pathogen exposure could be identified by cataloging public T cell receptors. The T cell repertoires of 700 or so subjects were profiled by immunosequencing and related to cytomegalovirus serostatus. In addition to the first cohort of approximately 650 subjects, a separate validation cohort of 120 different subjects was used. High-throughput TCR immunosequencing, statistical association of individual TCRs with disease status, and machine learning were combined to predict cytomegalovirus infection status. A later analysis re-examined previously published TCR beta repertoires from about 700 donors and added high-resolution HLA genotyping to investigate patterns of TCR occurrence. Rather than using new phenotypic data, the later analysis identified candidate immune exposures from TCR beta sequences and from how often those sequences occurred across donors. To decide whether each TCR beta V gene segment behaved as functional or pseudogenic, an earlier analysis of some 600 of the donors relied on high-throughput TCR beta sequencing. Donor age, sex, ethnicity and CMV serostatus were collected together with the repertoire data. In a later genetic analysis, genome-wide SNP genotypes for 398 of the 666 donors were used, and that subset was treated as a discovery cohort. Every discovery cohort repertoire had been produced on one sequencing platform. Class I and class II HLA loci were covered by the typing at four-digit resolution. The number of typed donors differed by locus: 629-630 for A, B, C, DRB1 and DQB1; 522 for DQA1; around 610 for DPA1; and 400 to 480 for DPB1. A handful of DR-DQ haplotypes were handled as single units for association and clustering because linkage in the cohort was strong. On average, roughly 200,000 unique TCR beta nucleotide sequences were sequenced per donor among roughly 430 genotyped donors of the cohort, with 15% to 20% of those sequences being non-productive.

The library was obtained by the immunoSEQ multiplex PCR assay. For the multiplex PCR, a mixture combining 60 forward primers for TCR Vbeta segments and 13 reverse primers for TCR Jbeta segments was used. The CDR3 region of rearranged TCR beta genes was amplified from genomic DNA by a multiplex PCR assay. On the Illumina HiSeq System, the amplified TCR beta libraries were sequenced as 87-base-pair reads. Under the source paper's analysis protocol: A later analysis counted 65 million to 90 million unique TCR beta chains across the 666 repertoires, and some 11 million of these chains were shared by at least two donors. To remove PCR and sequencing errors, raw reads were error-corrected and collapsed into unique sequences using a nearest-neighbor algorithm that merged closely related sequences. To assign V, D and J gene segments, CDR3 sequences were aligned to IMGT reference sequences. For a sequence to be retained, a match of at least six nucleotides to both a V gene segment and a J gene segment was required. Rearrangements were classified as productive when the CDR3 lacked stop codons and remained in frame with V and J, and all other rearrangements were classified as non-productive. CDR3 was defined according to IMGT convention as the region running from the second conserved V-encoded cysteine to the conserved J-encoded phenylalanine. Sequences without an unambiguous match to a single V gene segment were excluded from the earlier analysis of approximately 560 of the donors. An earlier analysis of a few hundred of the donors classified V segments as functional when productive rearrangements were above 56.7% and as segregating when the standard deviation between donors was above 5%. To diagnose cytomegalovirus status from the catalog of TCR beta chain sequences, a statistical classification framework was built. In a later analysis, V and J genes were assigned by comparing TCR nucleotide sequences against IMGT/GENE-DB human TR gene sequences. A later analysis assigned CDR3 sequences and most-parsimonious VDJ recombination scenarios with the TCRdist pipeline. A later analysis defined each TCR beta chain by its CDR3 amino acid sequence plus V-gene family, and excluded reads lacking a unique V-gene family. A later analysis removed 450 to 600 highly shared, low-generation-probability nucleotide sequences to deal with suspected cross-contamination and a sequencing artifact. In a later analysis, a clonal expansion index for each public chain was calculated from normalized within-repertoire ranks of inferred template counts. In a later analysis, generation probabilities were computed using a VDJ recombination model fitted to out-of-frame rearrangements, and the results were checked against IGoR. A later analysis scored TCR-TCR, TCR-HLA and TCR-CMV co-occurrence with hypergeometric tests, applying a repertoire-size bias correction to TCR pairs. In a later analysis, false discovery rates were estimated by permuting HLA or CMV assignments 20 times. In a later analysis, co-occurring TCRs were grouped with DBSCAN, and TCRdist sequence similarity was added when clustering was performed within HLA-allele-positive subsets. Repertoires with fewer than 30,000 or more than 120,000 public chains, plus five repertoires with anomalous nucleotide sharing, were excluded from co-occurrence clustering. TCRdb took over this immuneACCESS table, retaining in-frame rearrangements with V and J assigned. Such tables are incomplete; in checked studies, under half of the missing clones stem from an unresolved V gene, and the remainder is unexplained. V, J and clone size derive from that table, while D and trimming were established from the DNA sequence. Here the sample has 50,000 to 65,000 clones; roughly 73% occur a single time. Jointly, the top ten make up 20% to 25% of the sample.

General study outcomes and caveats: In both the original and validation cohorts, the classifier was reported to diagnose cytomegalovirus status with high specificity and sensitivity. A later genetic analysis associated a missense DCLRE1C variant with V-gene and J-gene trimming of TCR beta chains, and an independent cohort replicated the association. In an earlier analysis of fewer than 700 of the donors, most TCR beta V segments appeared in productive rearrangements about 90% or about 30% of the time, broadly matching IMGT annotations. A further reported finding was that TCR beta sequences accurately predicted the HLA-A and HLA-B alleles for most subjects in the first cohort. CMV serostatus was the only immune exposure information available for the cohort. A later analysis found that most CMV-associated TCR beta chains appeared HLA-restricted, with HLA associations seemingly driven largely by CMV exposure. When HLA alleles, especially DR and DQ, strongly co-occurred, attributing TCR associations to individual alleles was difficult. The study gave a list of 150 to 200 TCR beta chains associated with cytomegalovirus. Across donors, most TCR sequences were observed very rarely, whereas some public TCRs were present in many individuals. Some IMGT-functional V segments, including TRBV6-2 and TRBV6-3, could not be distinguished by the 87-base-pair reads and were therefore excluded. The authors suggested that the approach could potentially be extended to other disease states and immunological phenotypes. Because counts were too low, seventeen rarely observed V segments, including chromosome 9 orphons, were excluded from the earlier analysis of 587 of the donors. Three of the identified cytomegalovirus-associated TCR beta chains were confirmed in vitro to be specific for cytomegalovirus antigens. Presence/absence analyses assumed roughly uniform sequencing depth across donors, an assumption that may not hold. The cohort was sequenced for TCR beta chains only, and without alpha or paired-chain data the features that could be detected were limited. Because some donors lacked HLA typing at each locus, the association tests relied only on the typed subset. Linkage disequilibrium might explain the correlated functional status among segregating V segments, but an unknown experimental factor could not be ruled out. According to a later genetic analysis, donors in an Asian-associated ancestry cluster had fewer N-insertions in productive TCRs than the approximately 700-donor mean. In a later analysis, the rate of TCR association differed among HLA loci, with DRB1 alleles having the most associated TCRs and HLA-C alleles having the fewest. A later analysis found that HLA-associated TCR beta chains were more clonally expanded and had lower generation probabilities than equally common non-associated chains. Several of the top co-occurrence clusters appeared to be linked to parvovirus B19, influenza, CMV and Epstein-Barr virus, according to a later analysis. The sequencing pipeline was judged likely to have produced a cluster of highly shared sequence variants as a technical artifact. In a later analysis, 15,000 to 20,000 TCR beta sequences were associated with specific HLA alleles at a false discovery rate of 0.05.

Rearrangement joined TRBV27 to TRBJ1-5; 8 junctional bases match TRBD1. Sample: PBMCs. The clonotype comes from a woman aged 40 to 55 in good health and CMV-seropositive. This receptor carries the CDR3 CASSFVGQANQPQHF. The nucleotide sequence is TGTGCCAGCAGTTTTGTGGGACAGGCAAATCAGCCCCAGCATTTT.